The 20 T cell receptor beta chains below all came from one sample that was sequenced in a study of T cell responses to AZD1222 COVID-19 vaccine. TCRdb keeps only in-frame clones here, not all; method: immunoSEQ multiplex PCR. The data contain about 99,000 clones, 75% to 95% of them singletons. Sample: peripheral blood, taken on day 0 of AZD1222 vaccination. The receptor set was obtained from an adult in good health.

CDR3 sequence reads: CASSLAGGSTDTQYF. The CDR3 DNA is TGTGCCAGCAGCTTAGCGGGAGGAAGCACAGATACGCAGTATTTT. This sequence joins TRBV7-9 and TRBJ2-3; D is perhaps TRBD2 (6 bases). Germline V CDR1 and CDR2: SEHNR, FQNEAQ (reference sequence). Trimming shortened V by 0 bases and J by 0 bases, and 7 bases separated the two germline ends. The CDR3 loop spans 15 amino acids.

The rearrangement links TRBV27 to TRBJ2-1; D is unresolved. The germline V gene encodes CDR1 MNHEY and CDR2 SMNVEV (reference sequence). This CDR3 has 12 amino acids. V lost 5 bases to trimming and J lost 8 bases, with 10 bases between them. CDR3: CASSRSVDEQFF. The CDR3 DNA reads as TGTGCCAGCAGTCGAAGCGTCGATGAGCAGTTCTTC.

The V gene is TRBV7-2, the J gene TRBJ2-1; TRBD2 might be the D (6 bases). CDR1 and CDR2 (germline): SGHTA, FQGNSA. Trimming cost V 3 bases and J 0 bases, with 15 bases left between them. CDR3 length: 17 residues. The CDR3 coding sequence is TGTGCCAGCAGCTTTGCTCCTAGCGAAATCTCCTACAATGAGCAGTTCTTC. Encoded protein: CASSFAPSEISYNEQFF.

The genes are TRBV6-5 and TRBJ1-2; the D is unclear. Trimming took off 2 bases at V and 2 bases at J, with 12 bases between the two ends. The CDR3 sequence is 15 residues long. Germline V gene lookup returns CDR1 MNHEY and CDR2 SVGAGI. CDR3: CASSYGPGGNYGYTF. The CDR3 DNA reads as TGTGCCAGCAGTTACGGGCCAGGCGGAAACTATGGCTACACCTTC.

V usage is TRBV5-1 and J usage is TRBJ2-5; the D gene is possibly TRBD1 (6 bases). Trimming shortened V by 2 bases and J by 5 bases, and 16 bases separated the two germline ends. Germline-derived CDR1 and CDR2 are SGHRS and YFSETQ. This CDR3 comprises 15 residues. This chain's CDR3 is CASSFGAQGSETQYF. CDR3 nucleotides: TGCGCCAGCAGCTTCGGGGCACAGGGATCGGAGACCCAGTACTTC.

The V call is TRBV18, the J call TRBJ2-7, with TRBD2 matching 9 bases. Germline loops: CDR1 KGHSH, CDR2 LQKENI. The ends lost 3 bases at V and 2 bases at J; junction bases unmatched: 8. The CDR3 has 16 amino acids. The CDR3 DNA reads as TGTGCCAGCTCACCTCCTGGCAGCGGGAGGACCTACGAGCAGTACTTC. It specifies CASSPPGSGRTYEQYF.

The chain links TRBV19 to TRBJ2-7; tentatively, D is TRBD1 (6 bases). The CDR3 loop spans 14 amino acids. V was shortened by 4 bases and J by 1 base, with 11 bases between the two germline ends. CDR1 and CDR2 from the germline V gene are LNHDA and SQIVND (reference sequence). DNA for the CDR3: TGTGCCAGTAGTACGTCAGGGGTGTCCTACGAGCAGTACTTC. It specifies CASSTSGVSYEQYF.

As for this clone: One junction end does not reproduce the germline sequence, and a read error may be involved. The chain couples TRBV3-1 (or the pseudogene TRBV3-2) to TRBJ2-7; tentatively, D is TRBD1 or TRBD2 (5 bases each). Germline loops: CDR1 LGHDT, CDR2 YNNKEL (reference sequence). This CDR3 has 15 residues. The CDR3 region is CASSQVWDGSSEQYF. CDR3 DNA: TGTGCCAGCAGCCAAGTTTGGGACGGGTCCTCCGAGCAGTACTTC.

This chain connects TRBV2 to TRBJ1-3, with 7 positions matching TRBD1. CDR3 size: 15 residues. V was clipped by 1 base and J by 8 bases; unmatched bases: 8. From germline, CDR1 is SNHLY and CDR2 FYNNEI. CDR3: CASSEEFGQGDTIYF. CDR3 nucleotides: TGTGCCAGCAGTGAAGAGTTCGGGCAGGGGGACACCATATATTTT.

This clone appeared a single time. The chain combines TRBV18 with TRBJ2-1, with D possibly TRBD1 on 6 matching bases. The CDR3 contains 16 residues. Trimming stripped 3 bases from V and 0 bases from J, with 12 bases between. Germline-derived CDR1 and CDR2 are KGHSH and LQKENI. In DNA, the CDR3 is TGTGCCAGCTCACCGGATACAGGGAGCTCCTACAATGAGCAGTTCTTC. Protein product: CASSPDTGSSYNEQFF.

The rearrangement links TRBV28 to TRBJ1-5; the D is unclear. V was cut by 3 bases and J by 1 base, with 13 bases left in between. Germline-derived CDR1 and CDR2 are MDHEN and SYDVKM. The CDR3 extends over 16 amino acids. Written as DNA, the CDR3 is TGTGCCAGCAGTTTTTTCCGGGGAGAGAGCAATCAGCCCCAGCATTTT. Translation: CASSFFRGESNQPQHF.

This chain connects TRBV9 to TRBJ1-1; D not resolved. V shed 4 bases and J shed 1 base, with 8 bases lying between them. Per germline, CDR1 SGDLS and CDR2 YYNGEE. CDR3 length: 13 amino acids. CDR3 nucleotides: TGTGCCAGCAGCTTGAGACCGAACACTGAAGCTTTCTTT. Its protein product is CASSLRPNTEAFF.

The chain links TRBV19 to TRBJ1-2; D gene uncertain. From germline, CDR1 is LNHDA and CDR2 SQIVND (reference sequence). V was pared by 4 bases and J by 0 bases, with 12 bases between. There are 15 residues in the CDR3. For the CDR3, the DNA is TGTGCCAGTAGTACTACACCTAAGTCTAACTATGGCTACACCTTC. This sequence encodes CASSTTPKSNYGYTF.

This clone was seen only a few times. The rearrangement links TRBV7-2 to TRBJ2-5; D is unclear. The length of the CDR3 is 14 residues. The germline V gene encodes CDR1 SGHTA and CDR2 FQGNSA. Trimming removed 2 bases from V and 7 bases from J, with 14 bases in between. CDR3 DNA sequence: TGTGCCAGCAGCTTAACTGAGGTTCTTGGGACCCAGTACTTC. It encodes CASSLTEVLGTQYF. Full variable domain (outside the CDR3, taken from reference TRBV7-2 and TRBJ2-5): GAGVSQSPSNKVTEKGKDVELRCDPISGHTALYWYRQSLGQGLEFLIYFQGNSAPDKSGLPSDRFSAERTGGSVSTLTIQRTQQEDSAVYLCASSLTEVLGTQYFGPGTRLLVL.

The gene calls are TRBV30 and TRBJ1-5, with D tentatively TRBD1 (5 bases). This CDR3 has 16 residues. The germline V gene encodes CDR1 GTSNPN and CDR2 SVGIG (reference sequence). V lost 0 bases, J lost 0 bases, and 12 bases lay in between. The DNA of the CDR3 is TGTGCCTGGAGTGTACCAGGGTGGAGTAGCAATCAGCCCCAGCATTTT. Amino acids: CAWSVPGWSSNQPQHF.

J is TRBJ2-3 and V is TRBV11-1; D may be TRBD2 (5 bases). The V and J ends lost 4 bases and 3 bases respectively, with 14 bases between them. This CDR3 contains 15 residues. The germline V gene encodes CDR1 SGHAT and CDR2 FQDESV (reference sequence). The CDR3 protein is CASSSQGRVTDTQYF. CDR3 bases: TGTGCCAGCAGCTCCCAAGGGAGAGTGACAGATACGCAGTATTTT.

This sequence joins TRBV11-2 and TRBJ1-4; D remains unclear. This CDR3 comprises 15 residues. The V end lost 4 bases, the J end lost 0 bases, and 9 bases lay between the germline ends. Germline CDR1 and CDR2: SGHAT and FQNNGV. The CDR3 protein is CASSWTGATNEKLFF. For the CDR3, the DNA is TGTGCCAGCAGCTGGACGGGTGCAACTAATGAAAAACTGTTTTTT.

The chain couples TRBV12-5 to TRBJ2-3, with TRBD2 matching 8 bases. The germline gives CDR1 LGHNT, CDR2 FRNRAP. The CDR3 has 15 amino acids. Trimming removed 3 bases from V and 4 bases from J; junction bases left unmatched: 6. CDR3 loop: CASGLSAGAADTQYF. The CDR3 DNA is TGTGCTAGTGGTTTATCAGCGGGAGCAGCAGATACGCAGTATTTT.

J is TRBJ2-1 and V is TRBV18, with no clear D. Trimming stripped 4 bases from V and 8 bases from J, with 12 bases between. This CDR3 contains 13 residues. Germline V gives CDR1 KGHSH, CDR2 LQKENI. The CDR3 reads CASSLTSPDEQFF. Written as DNA, the CDR3 is TGTGCCAGCTCACTAACCAGTCCGGATGAGCAGTTCTTC.

The gene calls are TRBV24-1 and TRBJ2-3; 13 nucleotides agree with TRBD2. After removal of 3 bases from V and 0 bases from J, the junction contained 2 bases not matched to a gene. The CDR3 contains 17 residues. In germline, CDR1 is KGHDR, CDR2 SFDVKD. The CDR3 spells CATSDPTSGGSTDTQYF. The CDR3, as DNA: TGTGCCACCAGTGATCCGACTAGCGGGGGGAGCACAGATACGCAGTATTTT.